This T cell receptor (beta chain) was sequenced in a study of T-cell reconstitution after alpha-beta-depleted transplantation in children. This CDR3 is 13 amino acids long. Germline CDR1 and CDR2: KGHDR and SFDVKD. V was shortened by 12 bases and J by 3 bases, with 13 bases between the two germline ends. This clonotype was observed many times. The antigen is undetermined. General observations from the study: Reportedly, only several hundred clones from non-depleted graft cells drove alpha-beta T-cell counts at about two months. One year after transplant, T-cell counts and diversity came mostly from newly produced T cells.

As it was prepared, the TCRbeta library received unique molecular identifiers. A single record per CDR3 protein comes from TCRdb applying MiXCR to the PCR reads. The sample lists a few hundred thousand distinct CDR3 sequences, 10% to 15% occurring once. The source was PBMCs, mostly from graft donor cells, collected 360 days after TCRalphabeta/CD19-depleted stem cell transplant. The TCR was taken from a male patient under 18 who had a stem cell transplant for acute myeloid leukemia, so the T cells may come from the graft donor. This chain joins TRBV24-1 and TRBJ2-2; tentative D call: TRBD2 (6 bases). CDR3 bases: TGTGCCTCCGGGGAGGCCTACACCGGGGAGCTGTTTTTT. It codes for CASGEAYTGELFF.